The present TCR beta chain was sequenced within a study of blood T cells in healthy people across ages. A second roughly 6 to 12 cycle PCR used barcoded and J-beta primers. TCRdb redid the calling of the 5' RACE reads with MiXCR, one entry per CDR3 protein. Here the sample spans 730,000 or so distinct CDR3 sequences, 40% to 50% being singletons. This clonotype was seen a handful of times. The germline V gene has CDR1 MNHNS and CDR2 SASEGT. V dropped 8 bases and J dropped 1 base, with 10 bases sitting between them. The CDR3 spans 13 residues. Extraction of total RNA produced a minimum of 5.5 micrograms from each sample.

The receptor's source is an elderly man in good health. J is TRBJ2-3 and V is TRBV6-1, with D perhaps TRBD1 (6 bases). Sequencing was done on a sample of blood. The CDR3 region is CASRQVGTDTQYF. DNA for the CDR3: TGTGCCAGCCGACAGGTCGGCACAGATACGCAGTATTTT.